This T cell receptor beta chain was sequenced during a study of cytomegalovirus exposure and HLA in healthy donors. 60 Vbeta and 13 Jbeta primers were used in PCR. Produced via immunoSEQ multiplex PCR; TCRdb's table is partial and in-frame only. The table has more than 80,000 clones, about four fifths seen once; the top ten hold more than 1.5%. Comment on this clone: The antigen is undetermined.

The study, taken as a whole, reports: The authors confirmed in vitro that a few CMV-associated chains were specific for CMV antigens. TCR beta V- and J-gene trimming was later associated with a missense DCLRE1C variant. An Asian-associated ancestry cluster reportedly showed fewer N-insertions than the approximately 670-donor mean in a later analysis. Most TCR sequences proved rare, with some public TCRs found in many donors.

CDR1 KGHSH and CDR2 LQKENI come from the germline V gene. CDR3 length equals 13 residues. V was trimmed by 6 bases and J by 4 bases, leaving 12 bases between them. The sequenced material came from PBMCs. This TCR was recovered from a man aged 45-65 years in good health and CMV-seronegative. This sequence joins TRBV18 and TRBJ1-1, with TRBD1 as a possible D gene (5 bases). The chain's CDR3 is CASSGPGGTEAFF. DNA for the CDR3: TGTGCCAGCTCGGGCCCGGGGGGCACTGAAGCTTTCTTT.